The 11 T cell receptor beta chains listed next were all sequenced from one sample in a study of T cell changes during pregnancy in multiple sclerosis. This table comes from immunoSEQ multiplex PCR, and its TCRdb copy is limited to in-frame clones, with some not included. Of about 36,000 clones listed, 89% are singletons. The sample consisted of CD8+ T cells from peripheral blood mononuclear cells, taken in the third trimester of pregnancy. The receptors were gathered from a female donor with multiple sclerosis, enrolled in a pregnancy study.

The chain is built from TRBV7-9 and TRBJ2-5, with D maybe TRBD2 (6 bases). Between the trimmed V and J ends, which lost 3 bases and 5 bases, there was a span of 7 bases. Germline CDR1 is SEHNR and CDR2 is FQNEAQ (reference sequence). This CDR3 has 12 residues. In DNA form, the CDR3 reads TGTGCCAGCAGCTTTGGAGGGGAGACCCAGTACTTC. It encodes CASSFGGETQYF.

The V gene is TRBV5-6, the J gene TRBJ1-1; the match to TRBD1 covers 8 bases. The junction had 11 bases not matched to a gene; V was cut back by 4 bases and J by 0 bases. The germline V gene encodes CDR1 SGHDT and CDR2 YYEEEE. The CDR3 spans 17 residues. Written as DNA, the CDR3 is TGTGCCAGCAGCCTCGGACAGGGACTGAAAATGAACACTGAAGCTTTCTTT. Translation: CASSLGQGLKMNTEAFF.

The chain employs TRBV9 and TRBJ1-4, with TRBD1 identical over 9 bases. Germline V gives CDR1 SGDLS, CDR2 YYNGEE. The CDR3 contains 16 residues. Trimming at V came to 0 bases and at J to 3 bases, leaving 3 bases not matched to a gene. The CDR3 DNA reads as TGTGCCAGCAGCGTAGACAGGGGGCAAGCTAATGAAAAACTGTTTTTT. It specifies CASSVDRGQANEKLFF.

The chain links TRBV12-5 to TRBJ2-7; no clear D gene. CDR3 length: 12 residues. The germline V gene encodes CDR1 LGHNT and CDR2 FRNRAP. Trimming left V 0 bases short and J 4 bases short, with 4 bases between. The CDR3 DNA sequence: TGTGCTAGTGGTTTGGTCTTGTACGAGCAGTACTTC. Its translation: CASGLVLYEQYF.

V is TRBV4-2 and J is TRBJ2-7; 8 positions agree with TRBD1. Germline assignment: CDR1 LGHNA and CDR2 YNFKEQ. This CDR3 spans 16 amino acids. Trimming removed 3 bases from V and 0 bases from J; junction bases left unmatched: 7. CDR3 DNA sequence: TGTGCCAGCAGCCAGGCAAGGACAGGGCCCTCCTACGAGCAGTACTTC. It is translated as CASSQARTGPSYEQYF.

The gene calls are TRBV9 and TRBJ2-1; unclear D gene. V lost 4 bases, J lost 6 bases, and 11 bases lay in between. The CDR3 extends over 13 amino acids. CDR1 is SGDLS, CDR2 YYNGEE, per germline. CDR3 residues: CASSSDSINEQFF. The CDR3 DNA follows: TGTGCCAGCAGCTCAGACTCTATCAATGAGCAGTTCTTC.

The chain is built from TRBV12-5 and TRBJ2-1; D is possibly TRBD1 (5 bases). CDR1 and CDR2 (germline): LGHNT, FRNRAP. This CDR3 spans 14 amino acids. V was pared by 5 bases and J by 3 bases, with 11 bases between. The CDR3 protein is CASGDPDSYNEQFF. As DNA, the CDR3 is TGTGCTAGTGGTGACCCCGACAGCTACAATGAGCAGTTCTTC.

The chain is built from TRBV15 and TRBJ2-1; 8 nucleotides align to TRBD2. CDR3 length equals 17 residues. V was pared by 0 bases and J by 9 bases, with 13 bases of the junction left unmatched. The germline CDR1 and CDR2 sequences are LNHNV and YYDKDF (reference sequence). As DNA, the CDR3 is TGTGCCACCAGCAGAGAGCGAGGGGCGGGAGGATGGGGTGAGCAGTTCTTC. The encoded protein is CATSRERGAGGWGEQFF.

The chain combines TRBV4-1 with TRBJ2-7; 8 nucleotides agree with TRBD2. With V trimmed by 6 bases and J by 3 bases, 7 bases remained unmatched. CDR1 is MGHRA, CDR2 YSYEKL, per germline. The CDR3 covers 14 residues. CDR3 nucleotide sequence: TGCGCCAGCAGGAGAGAGACTAGCGACTACGAGCAGTACTTC. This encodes CASRRETSDYEQYF.

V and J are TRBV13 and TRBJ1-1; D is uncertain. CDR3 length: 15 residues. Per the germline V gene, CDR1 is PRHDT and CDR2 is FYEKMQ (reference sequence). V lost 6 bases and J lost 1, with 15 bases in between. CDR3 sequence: CASSLSKNSNTEAFF. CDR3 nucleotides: TGTGCCAGCAGTTTGTCTAAGAACTCGAACACTGAAGCTTTCTTT.

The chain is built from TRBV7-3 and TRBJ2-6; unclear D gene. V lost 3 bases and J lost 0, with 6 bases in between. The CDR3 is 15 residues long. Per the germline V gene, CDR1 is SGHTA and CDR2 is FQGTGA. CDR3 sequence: CASSLTLSGANVLTF. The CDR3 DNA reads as TGTGCCAGCAGCTTGACACTCTCTGGGGCCAACGTCCTGACTTTC.